The sequence of this T cell receptor (beta chain) was determined in a study of neurological immune-mediated disorders (dated by TCRdb to about 2019). Turning to the overall study: Among the approximately 35 multiple sclerosis patients, relapsing-remitting MS accounted for some 30 and secondary progressive MS accounted for 3. Longitudinal samples, technical triplicates and paired sorted CD4+ and CD8+ T-cell subsets, alongside PBMC samples, were included among the approximately 98 TCR-beta libraries. The study compared peripheral blood TCR-beta repertoires of HTLV-I-associated myelopathy (HAM/TSP) patients, multiple sclerosis patients and healthy controls using UMI-based sequencing. The cohort was made up of about 68 subjects, consisting of roughly 15 HAM/TSP patients, about 35 multiple sclerosis patients and 20 healthy controls. Overall study outcomes, separate from this receptor: In a phylogenetic analysis, the repertoires of 18 out of 34 MS patients fell into a single cluster of related CDR3 sequences, pointing to a possible signature at the repertoire level. No clinical or MRI features were associated with the MS cluster, and the authors said that larger cohorts are needed. No identical CDR3 amino acid sequences were found to be shared among expanded clones across subjects, suggesting that TCR-beta repertoires were private in all groups. TCR clonal expansion was highest in HAM/TSP patients and lowest in MS patients, with MS patients falling below even healthy controls.

cDNA was synthesized by template-switch 5'RACE using a primer with a 10-nucleotide random unique molecular identifier that tagged each TCR transcript. Over 180 million TCR-beta sequences, covering 15-18 subjects, were produced in each sequencing run. Total RNA was extracted with the RNeasy kit. The KAPA Real-time Library Amplification kit was used to amplify TCR-beta VDJ regions with primers targeting the TCR constant region and the 5'RACE anchor. Sample indexes and Illumina adaptors were added in a first PCR, after which library yield was increased in a second PCR. After Ampure bead purification, the TCR product of roughly 650 bp was size-selected on a 2% E-gel SizeSelection system. Before pooling, libraries had their quality checked on a Bioanalyzer, their concentration measured with Qubit, and their quantity determined with the Kapa Library Quantification kit. Paired-end 2 x 150 bp sequencing of the libraries was performed on an Illumina HiSeq 2500. To increase sequence diversity, roughly 24-30% phiX was spiked into each library pool. The authors' analysis ran thus. Quality-filtered reads were processed with the UMI-based MiGEC pipeline, and over 85% of raw TCR sequences were removed by the MiGEC pipeline during error correction. VDJ genes were aligned to IMGT germline references, and each clonotype was defined by a unique CDR3 amino acid sequence together with V-J genes. Clonal expansion, Shannon diversity and CDR3 relatedness (CalcPairwiseDistances, ClusterSamples) were evaluated with VDJtools, and phylogenetic trees were built with CLCbio workbench. Clones with at least 8 unique UMIs were defined as expanded, with this threshold being based on coefficient-of-variation modelling across technical triplicates. TCRdb reprocessing: public reads trimmed at Q25 with fastp, clones called with MiXCR, in-frame beta chains kept. Rows are unified per CDR3 protein, each entry keeping the most common DNA and genes. The V and J calls and clone size are TCRdb's, not the authors'. For this sample there are under 35,000 distinct CDR3 sequences; roughly 1.6% appear just once. In total, the top ten clones hold around 9.2% of the sample.

Libraries from unsorted PBMCs were made from 2 million PBMCs kept in RNAlater at -80 degrees C until RNA extraction. The multiple sclerosis patients were enrolled in a US clinical protocol that evaluated disease progression with magnetic resonance imaging. Peripheral blood was subjected to Ficoll-Hypaque density gradient centrifugation to isolate PBMCs, which were then cryopreserved in liquid nitrogen. This clonotype was seen ten or more times. Which antigen it targets is not known. Per-base quality was not reported, and no clone a single base away is much larger than it. Sequencing was done on a sample of PBMCs. This receptor was obtained from a woman aged 25 to 39 with multiple sclerosis.

The CDR3 has the sequence CASAQPGQADTQYF. The base sequence is TGCGCCAGCGCCCAACCGGGACAAGCAGATACGCAGTATTTT. Here the chain combines TRBV5-1 and TRBJ2-3; TRBD1 might be the D gene, on 6 matching bases. The CDR3 runs 14 residues from the cysteine to the phenylalanine. Here the CDR3 DNA is all that survives: 42 bases in frame from base 1. Trimming takes 7 bases from V and 4 bases from J, and the germline ends sit 16 bases apart. The germline V gene provides CDR1 SGHRS and CDR2 YFSETQ.